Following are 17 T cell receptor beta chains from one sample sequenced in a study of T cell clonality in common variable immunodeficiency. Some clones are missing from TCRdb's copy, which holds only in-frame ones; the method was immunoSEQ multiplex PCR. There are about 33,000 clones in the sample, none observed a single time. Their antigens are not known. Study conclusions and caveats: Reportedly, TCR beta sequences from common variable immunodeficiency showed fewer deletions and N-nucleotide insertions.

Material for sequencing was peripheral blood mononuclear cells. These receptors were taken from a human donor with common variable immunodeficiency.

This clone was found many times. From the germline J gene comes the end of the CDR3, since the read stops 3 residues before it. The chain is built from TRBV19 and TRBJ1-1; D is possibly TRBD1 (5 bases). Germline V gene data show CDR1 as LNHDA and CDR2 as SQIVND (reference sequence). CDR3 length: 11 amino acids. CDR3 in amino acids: CASRLAGDAFF. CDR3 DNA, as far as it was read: TGTGCCAGTAGGTTGGCGGGGGAT.

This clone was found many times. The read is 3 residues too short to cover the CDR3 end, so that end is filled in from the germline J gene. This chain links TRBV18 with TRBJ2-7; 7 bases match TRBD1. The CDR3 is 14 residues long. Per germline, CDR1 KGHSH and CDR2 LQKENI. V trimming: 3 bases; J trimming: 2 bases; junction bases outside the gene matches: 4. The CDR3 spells CASSPGQEPYEQYF. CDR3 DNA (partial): TGTGCCAGCTCACCCGGACAGGAACCCTACGAG.

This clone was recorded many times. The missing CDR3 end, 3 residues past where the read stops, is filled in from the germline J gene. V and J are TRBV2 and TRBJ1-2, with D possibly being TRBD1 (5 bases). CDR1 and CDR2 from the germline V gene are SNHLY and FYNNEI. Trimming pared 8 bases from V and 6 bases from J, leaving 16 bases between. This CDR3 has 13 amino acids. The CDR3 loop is CASEKGERDGYTF. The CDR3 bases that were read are TGTGCCAGCGAAAAAGGGGAGAGGGATGGC.

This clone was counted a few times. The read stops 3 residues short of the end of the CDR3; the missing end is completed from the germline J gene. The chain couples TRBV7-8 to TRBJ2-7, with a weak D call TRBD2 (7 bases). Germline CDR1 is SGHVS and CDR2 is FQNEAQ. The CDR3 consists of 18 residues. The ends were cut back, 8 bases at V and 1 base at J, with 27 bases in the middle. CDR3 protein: CASSKTASGGQFSYEQYF. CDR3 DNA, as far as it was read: TGTGCCAGCTCGAAAACCGCCTCGGGGGGCCAATTTTCCTACGAG. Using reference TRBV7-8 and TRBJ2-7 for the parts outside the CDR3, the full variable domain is GAGVSQSPRYKVAKRGQDVALRCDPISGHVSLFWYQQALGQGPEFLTYFQNEAQLDKSGLPSDRFFAERPEGSVSTLKIQRTQQEDSAVYLCASSKTASGGQFSYEQYFGPGTRLTVT.

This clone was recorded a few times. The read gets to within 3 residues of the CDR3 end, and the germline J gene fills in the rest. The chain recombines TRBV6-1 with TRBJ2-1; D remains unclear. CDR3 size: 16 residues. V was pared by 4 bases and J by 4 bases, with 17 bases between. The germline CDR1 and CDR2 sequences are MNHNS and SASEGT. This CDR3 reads CASSGALNPNYNEQFF. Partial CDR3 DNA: TGTGCCAGCAGTGGGGCTTTGAATCCAAATTACAATGAG.

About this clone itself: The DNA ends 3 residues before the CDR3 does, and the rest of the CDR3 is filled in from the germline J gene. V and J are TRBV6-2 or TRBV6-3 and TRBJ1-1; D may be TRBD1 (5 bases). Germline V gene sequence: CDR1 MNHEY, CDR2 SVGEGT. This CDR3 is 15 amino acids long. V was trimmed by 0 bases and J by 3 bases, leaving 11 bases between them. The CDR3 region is CASSYSRVGDTEAFF. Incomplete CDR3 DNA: TGTGCCAGCAGTTACTCCAGGGTTGGAGACACTGAA.

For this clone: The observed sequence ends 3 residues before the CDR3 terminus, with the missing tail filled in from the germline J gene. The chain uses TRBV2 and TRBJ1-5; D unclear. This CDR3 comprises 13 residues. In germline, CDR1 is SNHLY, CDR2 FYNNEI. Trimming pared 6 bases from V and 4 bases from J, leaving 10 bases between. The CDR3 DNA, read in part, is TGTGCCAGCAGCCTAGCCCCAAATCAGCCC. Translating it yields CASSLAPNQP. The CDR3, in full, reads CASSLAPNQPQHF.

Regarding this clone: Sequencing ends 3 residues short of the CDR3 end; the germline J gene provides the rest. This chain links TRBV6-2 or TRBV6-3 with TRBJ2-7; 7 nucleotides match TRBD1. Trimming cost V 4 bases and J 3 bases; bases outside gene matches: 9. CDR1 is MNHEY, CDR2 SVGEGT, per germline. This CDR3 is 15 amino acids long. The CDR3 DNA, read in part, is TGTGCCAGCAGTTCCCCGGACAGGCATCTCTACGAG. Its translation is CASSSPDRHLYE. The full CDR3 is CASSSPDRHLYEQYF.

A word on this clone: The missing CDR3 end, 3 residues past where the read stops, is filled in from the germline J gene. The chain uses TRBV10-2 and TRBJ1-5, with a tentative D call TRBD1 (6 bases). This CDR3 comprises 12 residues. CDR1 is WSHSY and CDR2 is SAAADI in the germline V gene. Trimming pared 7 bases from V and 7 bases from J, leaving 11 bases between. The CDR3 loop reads CASKQGDQPQHF. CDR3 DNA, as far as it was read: TGCGCCAGCAAACAGGGTGACCAGCCC.

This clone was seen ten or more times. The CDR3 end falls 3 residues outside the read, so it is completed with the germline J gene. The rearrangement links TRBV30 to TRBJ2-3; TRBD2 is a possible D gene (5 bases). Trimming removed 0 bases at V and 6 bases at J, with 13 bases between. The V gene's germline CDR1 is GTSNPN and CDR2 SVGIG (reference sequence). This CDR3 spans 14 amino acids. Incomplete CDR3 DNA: TGTGCCTGGAGTGTCTGGGCGGGTGGGGATACG. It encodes CAWSVWAGGDT. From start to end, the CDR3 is CAWSVWAGGDTQYF.

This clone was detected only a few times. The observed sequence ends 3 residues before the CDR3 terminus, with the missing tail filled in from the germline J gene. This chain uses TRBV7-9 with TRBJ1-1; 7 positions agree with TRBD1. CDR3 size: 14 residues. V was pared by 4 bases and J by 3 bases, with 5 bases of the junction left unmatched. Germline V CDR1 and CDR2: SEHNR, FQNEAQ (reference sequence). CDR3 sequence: CASSSRGSDTEAFF. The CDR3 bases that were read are TGTGCCAGCAGCTCCAGGGGGTCAGACACTGAA.

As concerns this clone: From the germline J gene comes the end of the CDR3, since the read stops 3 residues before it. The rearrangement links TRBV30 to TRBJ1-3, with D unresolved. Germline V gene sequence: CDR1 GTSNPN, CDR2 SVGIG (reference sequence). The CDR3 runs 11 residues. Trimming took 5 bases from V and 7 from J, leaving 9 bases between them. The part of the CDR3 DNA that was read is TGTGCCTGGCGGTTACGGAACACC. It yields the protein CAWRLRNT. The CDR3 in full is CAWRLRNTIYF.

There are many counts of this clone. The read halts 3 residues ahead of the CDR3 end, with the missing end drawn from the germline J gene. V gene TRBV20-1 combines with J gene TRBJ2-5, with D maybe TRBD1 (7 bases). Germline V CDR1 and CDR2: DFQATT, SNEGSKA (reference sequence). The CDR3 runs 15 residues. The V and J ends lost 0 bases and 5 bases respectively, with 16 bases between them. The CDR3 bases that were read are TGCAGTGCTAGAGATCTATTACAGGGGAGGGAGACC. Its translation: CSARDLLQGRET. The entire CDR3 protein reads CSARDLLQGRETQYF.

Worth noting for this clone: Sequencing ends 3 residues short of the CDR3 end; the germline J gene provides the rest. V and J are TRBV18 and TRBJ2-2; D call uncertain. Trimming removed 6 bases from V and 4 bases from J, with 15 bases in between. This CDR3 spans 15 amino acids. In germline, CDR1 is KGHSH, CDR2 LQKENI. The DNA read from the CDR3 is TGTGCCAGCTCCCCTGGCCCCCCTAGCACCGGGGAG. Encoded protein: CASSPGPPSTGE. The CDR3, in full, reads CASSPGPPSTGELFF.

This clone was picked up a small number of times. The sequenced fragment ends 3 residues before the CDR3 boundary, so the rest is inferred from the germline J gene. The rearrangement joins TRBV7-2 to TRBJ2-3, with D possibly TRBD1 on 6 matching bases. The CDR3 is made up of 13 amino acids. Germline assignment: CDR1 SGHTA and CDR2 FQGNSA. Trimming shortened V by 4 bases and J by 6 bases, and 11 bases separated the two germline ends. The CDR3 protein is CASSSKRGDTQYF. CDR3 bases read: TGTGCCAGCAGCTCAAAGAGGGGGGATACG. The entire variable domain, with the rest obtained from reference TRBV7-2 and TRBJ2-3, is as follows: GAGVSQSPSNKVTEKGKDVELRCDPISGHTALYWYRQSLGQGLEFLIYFQGNSAPDKSGLPSDRFSAERTGGSVSTLTIQRTQQEDSAVYLCASSSKRGDTQYFGPGTRLTVL.

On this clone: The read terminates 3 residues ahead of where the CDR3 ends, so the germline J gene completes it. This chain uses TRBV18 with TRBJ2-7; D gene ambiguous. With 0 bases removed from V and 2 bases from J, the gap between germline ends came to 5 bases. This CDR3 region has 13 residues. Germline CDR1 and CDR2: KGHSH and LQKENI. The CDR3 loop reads CASSPPTAYEQYF. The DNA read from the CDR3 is TGTGCCAGCTCACCACCAACAGCCTACGAG.

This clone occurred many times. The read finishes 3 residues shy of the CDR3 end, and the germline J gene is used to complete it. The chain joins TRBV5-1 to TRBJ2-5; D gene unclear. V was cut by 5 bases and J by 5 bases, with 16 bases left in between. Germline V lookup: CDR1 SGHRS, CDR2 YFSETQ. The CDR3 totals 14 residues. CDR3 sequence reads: CASSSEALNETQYF. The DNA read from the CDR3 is TGCGCCAGCAGTTCCGAAGCCTTAAACGAGACC.